Listed below are T cell receptor beta chains from one sample, sequenced in a study of blood T cell repertoires in COVID-19. Some clones are missing from TCRdb's copy, which holds only in-frame ones; the method was immunoSEQ multiplex PCR. The sample has 70,000 or so clones, 85% seen once; the top ten hold roughly 2.9%. Sample: peripheral blood. These TCRs come from a man aged 80 or over with acute or convalescent COVID-19. Both conserved end residues are part of each CDR3. The D gene is left open where the match is weak. Not every row has a clone size; where given, it reads once, few, many or a size class.

CAATGGSYNEQFF TGTGCCGCCACAGGGGGCTCCTACAATGAGCAGTTCTTC TRBV10-3 . TRBJ2-1 TRBD1
CASSTDRGLANEKLFF TGTGCCAGTAGTACGGACAGGGGGCTAGCTAATGAAAAACTGTTTTTT TRBV19 . TRBJ1-4 TRBD1
CASRPWTVPDTQYF TGTGCCAGCAGGCCTTGGACAGTTCCAGATACGCAGTATTTT TRBV6-5 . TRBJ2-3 .
CASSEGQGPYEQYF TGCGCCAGCAGCGAGGGACAGGGCCCCTACGAGCAGTACTTC TRBV5-1 . TRBJ2-7 TRBD1
CASSLRAKGQGKNIQYF TGTGCCAGCAGCTTAAGGGCTAAGGGACAGGGTAAAAACATTCAGTACTTC TRBV11-2 . TRBJ2-4 TRBD1
CASSYGSPETQYF TGTGCCAGCTCATATGGGAGTCCAGAGACCCAGTACTTC TRBV18 . TRBJ2-5 .
CATSKGQKTDTQYF TGTGCCACCAGCAAGGGACAGAAAACAGATACGCAGTATTTT TRBV15 . TRBJ2-3 TRBD1
CASSSGQPTNEKLFF TGTGCCAGCAGCTCAGGACAGCCAACTAATGAAAAACTGTTTTTT TRBV5-5 . TRBJ1-4 .
CASSQGWEGAQYF TGTGCCAGCAGCCAAGGCTGGGAGGGGGCCCAGTACTTC TRBV3-1/TRBV3-2 . TRBJ2-5 .
CASRPGRNTEAFF TGTGCCAGCAGGCCCGGTCGGAACACTGAAGCTTTCTTT TRBV6-5 . TRBJ1-1 .
CASSADSRVQPQHF TGTGCCAGCAGCGCTGACAGTCGGGTACAGCCCCAGCATTTT TRBV2 . TRBJ1-5 .
CASSDPGSGHPYEQYF TGTGCCAGCAGTGACCCAGGGTCGGGACACCCCTACGAGCAGTACTTC TRBV6-1 . TRBJ2-7 .
CASSGRRAGNTIYF TGTGCCAGCAGTGGACGGAGGGCTGGAAACACCATATATTTT TRBV25-1 . TRBJ1-3 .
CASSYSTGGTEAFF TGTGCCAGCAGTTATTCCACAGGGGGCACTGAAGCTTTCTTT TRBV6-2/TRBV6-3 once TRBJ1-1 TRBD1
CASSRAAVTYEQYF TGTGCCAGTAGCCGAGCCGCCGTAACCTACGAGCAGTACTTC TRBV19 . TRBJ2-7 .
CASSPQGSGANVLTF TGTGCCAGCAGCCCACAGGGTTCCGGGGCCAACGTCCTGACTTTC TRBV6-4 . TRBJ2-6 .
CASSEEGTLHGYTF TGCGCCAGCAGTGAAGAGGGCACCCTACATGGCTACACCTTC TRBV10-1 . TRBJ1-2 .
CASSQGIAVSTDTQYF TGTGCCAGCAGCCAAGGGATAGCGGTAAGCACAGATACGCAGTATTTT TRBV3-1/TRBV3-2 . TRBJ2-3 .
CASSSGTTDTQYF TGCGCCAGCTCTAGCGGCACCACAGATACGCAGTATTTT TRBV5-1 . TRBJ2-3 TRBD2
CASSLVRSTSEQFF TGTGCCAGCAGCTTGGTTCGGTCGACAAGTGAGCAGTTCTTC TRBV5-5 . TRBJ2-1 .
CASSRLAGGPVTQYF TGTGCCAGTAGTAGGCTAGCGGGAGGGCCGGTTACGCAGTATTTT TRBV19 . TRBJ2-3 TRBD2
CASSGTSSYTGELFF TGCGCCAGCAGCGGGACTAGCTCTTACACCGGGGAGCTGTTTTTT TRBV5-1 . TRBJ2-2 TRBD2
CASSSWGSSRGTQYF TGTGCCAGCAGTTCATGGGGAAGTTCCCGGGGGACCCAGTACTTC TRBV27 . TRBJ2-5 .
CASSTHYGYTF TGTGCCAGCAGTACTCACTATGGCTACACCTTC TRBV12-3/TRBV12-4 . TRBJ1-2 .
CATSDLSGTSGVNEQFF TGTGCCACCAGTGATTTATCTGGGACTAGCGGGGTCAATGAGCAGTTCTTC TRBV24-1 . TRBJ2-1 TRBD2
CASRPGSAGGTKSEAFF TGTGCCAGTAGGCCCGGTTCGGCAGGGGGAACCAAGTCTGAAGCTTTCTTT TRBV19 . TRBJ1-1 TRBD1
CASTKPTGLDTDTQYF TGCGCCAGCACCAAACCCACGGGACTAGATACAGATACGCAGTATTTT TRBV5-1 once TRBJ2-3 TRBD2
CASSQGASEAFF TGTGCCAGCAGTCAGGGGGCCTCTGAAGCTTTCTTT TRBV12-3/TRBV12-4 . TRBJ1-1 TRBD1
CASSEGTAYGYTF TGTGCCAGCAGTGAAGGGACAGCGTATGGCTACACCTTC TRBV5-4 . TRBJ1-2 TRBD1
CSVRKGGATEAFF TGCAGCGTTCGTAAGGGGGGGGCCACTGAAGCTTTCTTT TRBV29-1 . TRBJ1-1 .
CASSTDQGYGYTF TGTGCCAGCAGCACGGACCAGGGCTATGGCTACACCTTC TRBV5-5 . TRBJ1-2 .
CATSDPGTSGKNEQFF TGTGCCACCAGTGATCCCGGGACTAGCGGTAAAAATGAGCAGTTCTTC TRBV24-1 . TRBJ2-1 TRBD2
CASSFGLAGRTDTQYF TGTGCCAGCAGCTTCGGACTAGCGGGCCGCACAGATACGCAGTATTTT TRBV7-2 . TRBJ2-3 TRBD2
CASSLAGGPYNEQFF TGTGCCAGCAGCTTAGCCGGGGGGCCCTACAATGAGCAGTTCTTC TRBV11-3 . TRBJ2-1 .
CASSSDRRSYNEQFF TGTGCCAGCAGTTCAGACAGGCGATCCTACAATGAGCAGTTCTTC TRBV27 . TRBJ2-1 .
CASSLSGQETQYF TGTGCCAGCAGCTTGAGCGGTCAAGAGACCCAGTACTTC TRBV7-9 . TRBJ2-5 .
CASSERAAETQYF TGTGCCAGCAGTGAAAGAGCCGCCGAGACCCAGTACTTC TRBV6-1 . TRBJ2-5 .
CASSRGQGYGYTF TGTGCCAGCAGCCGGGGACAGGGTTATGGCTACACCTTC TRBV3-1/TRBV3-2 few TRBJ1-2 TRBD1
CASSQVGQGVSGELFF TGTGCCAGCAGCCAAGTGGGACAGGGGGTGTCCGGGGAGCTGTTTTTT TRBV3-1/TRBV3-2 . TRBJ2-2 TRBD1
CASSFGTAYGYTF TGTGCCAGCAGCTTCGGGACAGCCTATGGCTACACCTTC TRBV7-9 . TRBJ1-2 TRBD1
CASSPIRDFSYEQYF TGTGCCAGCAGTCCGATCCGGGACTTCTCCTACGAGCAGTACTTC TRBV6-2/TRBV6-3 . TRBJ2-7 .
CASTQPPQINTGELFF TGTGCCAGCACACAACCACCCCAGATAAACACCGGGGAGCTGTTTTTT TRBV28 once TRBJ2-2 .
CASSLVLAEGMYEQYF TGTGCCAGCAGCTTAGTCCTAGCGGAGGGAATGTACGAGCAGTACTTC TRBV11-1 . TRBJ2-7 TRBD2
CASSPSGGLTDTQYF TGTGCCAGCTCCCCTTCCGGAGGGCTCACAGATACGCAGTATTTT TRBV27 once TRBJ2-3 .